The present T cell receptor (beta chain) was sequenced within a study of spatial heterogeneity in lung cancer (dated by TCRdb to between 2018 and 2020). With respect to the entire study: Beta-chain transcripts were consistently detected in greater numbers than alpha-chain transcripts, which likely reflected higher beta-chain transcript abundance. TCR transcript counts in tumor regions correlated strongly with a T cell transcriptional module score from matched bulk RNA-seq. In the raw uncorrected reads, each unique combination of TCR and UMI appeared more than ten times on average. TCR alpha and beta repertoires were quantitatively compared across multiple tumor regions, matched nontumor lung and blood in non-small cell lung cancer. Nonsynonymous mutation counts, determined by whole-exome sequencing of tumor tissue, were related to features of the TCR repertoire. Both alpha and beta chains were TCR-sequenced in samples taken at surgery, namely 220 tumor regions, around 70 matched nontumor lung samples and approximately 58 PBMC samples. The paper as a whole reports these results and caveats: TCR-seq coverage of tumor T cells was estimated to be only 7% to 7.5% for alpha chains and about 13% for beta chains. A correlation was observed between the number of expanded intratumoral alpha and beta TCRs and the tumor nonsynonymous mutation count. Additional single-cell paired TCR alpha and beta sequencing was considered necessary to confirm, at a functional level, the hypothesis that regional TCRs recognize regional mutations. The count of ubiquitous expanded TCRs correlated with the count of ubiquitous nonsynonymous mutations, and the count of regional expanded TCRs correlated with the count of regional nonsynonymous mutations.

The CDR3 starts with the cysteine, ends with the phenylalanine, and has 16 residues. Only CDR3 DNA is held: 48 bases, read in frame from base 1. The junction shows trimming of 5 bases on V and 4 bases on J, plus 24 bases between the germline ends. In the germline V gene (reference sequence), CDR1 corresponds to DFQATT and CDR2 to SNEGSKA. The method behind the library was 5' RACE. TCRdb shows the sequencer as NextSeq 500. The TCR library protocol attached a unique molecular identifier to each TCR cDNA molecule to allow correction of PCR and sequencing errors. Turning to the authors' computational methods: TCR identification, UMI-based error correction and CDR3 extraction were all carried out with Decombinator tools. Expanded TCRs were defined as those above a frequency of 2 per 1,000, corresponding to the top 1% of the tumor frequency distribution. Expanded tumor TCRs statistically deemed absent (corrected P<0.05) from at least one tumor region were classed as regional, and all other expanded tumor TCRs were classed as ubiquitous. Renyi diversity was computed with the R vegan package after each repertoire had been subsampled 100 times to 5,000 TCRs. To build CDR3 similarity networks, amino acid triplet string-kernel similarity was used, and CDR3s were connected when their pairwise similarity was above 0.82. TCRdb ran its own pipeline on the public reads, namely fastp trimming at Q25 and MiXCR clone calling, and kept in-frame beta chains. Records with the same CDR3 protein are collapsed into one entry carrying the most frequent genes and DNA. None of the V and J calls come from the authors' own analysis; TCRdb made them. This sample gives about 24,000 distinct CDR3 sequences in total; around 10% of them show up just once. In total, the top ten clones hold more than 6% of the sample.

This specimen's time point label, per the study, means: sample taken at primary tumor resection. Donors were 72 patients with early-stage, untreated non-small cell lung cancer from the lung TRACERx cohort. TCR sequencing used whole RNA extracted from tumor and nontumor lung tissue, or from cryopreserved PBMC samples, without cell sorting. Patients were selected for TCR sequencing only if sufficient RNA was available from at least two tumor regions. Before being selected, tumor and adjacent nontumor lung specimens were reviewed by a lung pathologist. This clonotype was counted between two and nine times. Its antigen remains undetermined. No base quality information exists; no much larger clone differs at one position.

The clonotype was recovered from a male donor with early-stage non-small cell lung cancer. This material consisted of lung tumor tissue, taken at surgery. This sequence uses TRBV20-1 and TRBJ2-7, with no confident D gene call. The DNA reads TGCAGTGCTTCTCGCCCCCATGGAGAAGCCTGGTACGAGCAGTACTTC. The resulting protein is CSASRPHGEAWYEQYF.